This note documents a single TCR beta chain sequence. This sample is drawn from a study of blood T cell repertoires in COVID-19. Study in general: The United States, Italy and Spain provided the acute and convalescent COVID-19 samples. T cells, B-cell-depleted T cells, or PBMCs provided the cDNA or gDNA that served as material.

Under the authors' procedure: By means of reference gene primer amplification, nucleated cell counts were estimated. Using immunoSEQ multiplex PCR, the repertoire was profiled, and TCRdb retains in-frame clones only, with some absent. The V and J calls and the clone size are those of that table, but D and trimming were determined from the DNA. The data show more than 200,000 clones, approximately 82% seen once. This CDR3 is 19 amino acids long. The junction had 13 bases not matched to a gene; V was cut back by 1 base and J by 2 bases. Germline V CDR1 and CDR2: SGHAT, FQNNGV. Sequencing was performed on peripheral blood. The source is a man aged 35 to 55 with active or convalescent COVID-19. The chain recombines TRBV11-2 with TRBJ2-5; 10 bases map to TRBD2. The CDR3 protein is CASSLVRAGGGVRQETQYF. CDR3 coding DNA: TGTGCCAGCAGCTTAGTCAGAGCGGGAGGGGGTGTTAGACAAGAGACCCAGTACTTC.